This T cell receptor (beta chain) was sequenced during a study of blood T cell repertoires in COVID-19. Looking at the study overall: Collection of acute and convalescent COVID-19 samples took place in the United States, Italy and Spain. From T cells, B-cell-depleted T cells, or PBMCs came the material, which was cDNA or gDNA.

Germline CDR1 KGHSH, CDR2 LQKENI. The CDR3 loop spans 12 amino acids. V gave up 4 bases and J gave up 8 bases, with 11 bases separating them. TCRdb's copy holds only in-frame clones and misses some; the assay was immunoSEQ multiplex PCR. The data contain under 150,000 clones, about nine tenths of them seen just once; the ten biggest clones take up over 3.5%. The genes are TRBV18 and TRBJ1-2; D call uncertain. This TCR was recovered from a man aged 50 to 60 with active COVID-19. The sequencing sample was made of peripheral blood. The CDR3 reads CASSLSSIGYTF. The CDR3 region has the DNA TGTGCCAGCTCACTATCCTCTATAGGCTACACCTTC.